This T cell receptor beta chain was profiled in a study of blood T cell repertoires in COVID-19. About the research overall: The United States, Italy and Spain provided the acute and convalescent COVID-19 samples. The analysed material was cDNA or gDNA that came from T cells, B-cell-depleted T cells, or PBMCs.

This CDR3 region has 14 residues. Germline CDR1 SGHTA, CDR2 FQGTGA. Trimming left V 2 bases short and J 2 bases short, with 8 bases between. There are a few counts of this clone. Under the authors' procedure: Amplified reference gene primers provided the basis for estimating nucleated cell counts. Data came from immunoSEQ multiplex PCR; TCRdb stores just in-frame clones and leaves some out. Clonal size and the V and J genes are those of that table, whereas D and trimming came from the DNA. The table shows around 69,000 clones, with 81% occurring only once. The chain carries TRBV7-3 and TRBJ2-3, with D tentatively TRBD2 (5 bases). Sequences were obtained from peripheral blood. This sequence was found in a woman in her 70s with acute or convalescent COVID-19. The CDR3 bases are TGTGCCAGCAGCTTAGGTCTAGCCACAGATACGCAGTATTTT. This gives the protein CASSLGLATDTQYF.